Each of the 8 T cell receptor beta chains below was sequenced from the same sample in a study of T cell changes during pregnancy in multiple sclerosis. The assay was immunoSEQ multiplex PCR, and TCRdb's table has in-frame clones only and misses some. This sample has tens of thousands of clones, with around 92% found just once. This material consisted of CD4+ T cells from peripheral blood mononuclear cells, taken in the third trimester of pregnancy. These receptors were collected from a female donor with multiple sclerosis, enrolled in a pregnancy study.

The J gene is TRBJ2-1, the V gene TRBV4-1; 10 bases fit TRBD2. The germline gives CDR1 MGHRA, CDR2 YSYEKL. CDR3 length: 16 residues. J lost 0 bases, V lost 4 bases, and 3 bases had no gene match. The CDR3 spells CASSPLAGGSYNEQFF. In nucleotides, the CDR3 is TGCGCCAGCAGCCCGTTAGCGGGAGGCTCCTACAATGAGCAGTTCTTC.

This clone was detected only once. The chain carries TRBV6-5 and TRBJ1-2, with TRBD1 identical over 7 bases. CDR3 length: 15 residues. Germline V gene sequence: CDR1 MNHEY, CDR2 SVGAGI. J gave up 4 bases and V 6 bases, and 11 bases lay outside the gene matches. CDR3 DNA sequence: TGTGCCAGCAGCCCCATTGCGACAGGGAGCTATGGCTACACCTTC. Translated, it gives CASSPIATGSYGYTF.

V gene TRBV10-3 combines with J gene TRBJ2-2; D might be TRBD1 (6 bases). With 10 bases removed from V and 4 bases from J, the gap between germline ends came to 19 bases. Per germline, CDR1 ENHRY and CDR2 SYGVKD. The CDR3 length is 15 residues. The CDR3: CATRYREGGTGELFF. DNA for the CDR3: TGTGCCACCCGCTACAGGGAAGGAGGCACCGGGGAGCTGTTTTTT.

This clone was detected a few times. The chain couples TRBV5-4 to TRBJ1-3, with no clear D. In germline, CDR1 is SGHNT, CDR2 YYREEE (reference sequence). CDR3 size: 13 residues. Trimming shortened V by 1 base and J by 4 bases, and 6 bases separated the two germline ends. CDR3 nucleotide sequence: TGTGCCAGCAGCTTGTCCAGGGGAAACACCATATATTTT. Its protein is CASSLSRGNTIYF. Together with reference TRBV5-4 and TRBJ1-3, the CDR3 gives the full variable domain: ETGVTQSPTHLIKTRGQQVTLRCSSQSGHNTVSWYQQALGQGPQFIFQYYREEENGRGNFPPRFSGLQFPNYSSELNVNALELDDSALYLCASSLSRGNTIYFGEGSWLTVV.

The chain is built from TRBV5-1 and TRBJ2-3; D is unclear. From germline, CDR1 is SGHRS and CDR2 YFSETQ. Between the trimmed V and J ends, which lost 4 bases and 2 bases, there was a span of 5 bases. CDR3 length: 12 residues. The CDR3 bases are TGCGCCAGCAGCGCTAACACAGATACGCAGTATTTT. Amino acid sequence: CASSANTDTQYF.

The chain recombines TRBV7-2 with TRBJ2-5; TRBD1 matches 8 bases. This CDR3 is built from 15 residues. Trimming cost V 1 base and J 5 bases; bases outside gene matches: 6. CDR1 SGHTA and CDR2 FQGNSA come from the germline V gene. Written as DNA, the CDR3 is TGTGCCAGCAGCTTAGTCAGGGGGCTTCGGGAGACCCAGTACTTC. Protein product: CASSLVRGLRETQYF.

This chain uses TRBV11-2 with TRBJ1-4; TRBD1 is a possible D gene (6 bases). V was clipped by 5 bases and J by 5 bases, with 12 bases between them. CDR3 length: 14 amino acids. Germline CDR1 SGHAT, CDR2 FQNNGV. This CDR3 is CASSNGQTNEKLFF. CDR3 nucleotide sequence: TGTGCCAGCAGCAACGGACAGACAAATGAAAAACTGTTTTTT.

The chain links TRBV15 to TRBJ2-1; 15 bases map to TRBD2. Germline assignment: CDR1 LNHNV and CDR2 YYDKDF (reference sequence). V dropped 3 bases and J dropped 1; count of bases not matched to a gene: 10. The CDR3 loop spans 20 amino acids. The CDR3 DNA sequence: TGTGCCACCAGCAGTAAGGCAGGACTAGCGGGAGGGGGGTCCTACAATGAGCAGTTCTTC. This encodes CATSSKAGLAGGGSYNEQFF.